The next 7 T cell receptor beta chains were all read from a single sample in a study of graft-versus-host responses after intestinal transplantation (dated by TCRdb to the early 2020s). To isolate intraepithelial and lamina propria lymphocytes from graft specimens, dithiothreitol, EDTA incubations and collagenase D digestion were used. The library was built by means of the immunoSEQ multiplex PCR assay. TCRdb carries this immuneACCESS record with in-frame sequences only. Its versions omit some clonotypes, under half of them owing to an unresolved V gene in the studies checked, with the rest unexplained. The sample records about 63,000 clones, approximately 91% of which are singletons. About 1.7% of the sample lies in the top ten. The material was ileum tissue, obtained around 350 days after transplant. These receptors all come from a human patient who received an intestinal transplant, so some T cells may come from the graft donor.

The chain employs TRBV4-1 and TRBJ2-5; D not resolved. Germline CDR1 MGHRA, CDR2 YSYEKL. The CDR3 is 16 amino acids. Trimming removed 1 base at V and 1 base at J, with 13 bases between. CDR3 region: CASSQVTQNPQETQYF. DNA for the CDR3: TGCGCCAGCAGCCAAGTTACCCAGAACCCCCAAGAGACCCAGTACTTC.

The CDR3 region is CASSASRTDTQYF. The CDR3 nucleotides read TGTGCCAGCAGCGCGTCCCGCACAGATACGCAGTATTTT. This chain links TRBV9 with TRBJ2-3; no firm D call. CDR3 length equals 13 residues. Germline CDR1 and CDR2: SGDLS and YYNGEE. With 3 bases removed from V and 1 base from J, the gap between germline ends came to 6 bases.

The CDR3 loop is CASSIVGYGNVLTF. In DNA form, the CDR3 reads TGTGCCAGTAGTATAGTTGGGTATGGCAACGTCCTGACTTTC. The V call is TRBV19, the J call TRBJ2-6; no definite D call. Germline V CDR1 and CDR2: LNHDA, SQIVND (reference sequence). This CDR3 has 14 residues. V shed 1 base and J shed 9 bases, with 10 bases lying between them.

The CDR3 spells CASSFAYEQYF. The DNA for the CDR3 is TGTGCCAGCAGCTTCGCCTACGAGCAGTACTTC. The gene calls are TRBV7-9 and TRBJ2-7; D remains ambiguous. Germline V gives CDR1 SEHNR, CDR2 FQNEAQ (reference sequence). The V end was cut by 3 bases, the J end by 2 bases, with 2 bases between. The CDR3 length is 11 residues.

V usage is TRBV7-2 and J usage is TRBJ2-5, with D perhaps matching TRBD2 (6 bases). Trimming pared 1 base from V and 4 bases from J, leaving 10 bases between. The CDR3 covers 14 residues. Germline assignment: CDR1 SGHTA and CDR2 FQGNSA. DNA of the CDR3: TGTGCCAGCAGCTTAGAGAGGGGAGGAGAGACCCAGTACTTC. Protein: CASSLERGGETQYF.

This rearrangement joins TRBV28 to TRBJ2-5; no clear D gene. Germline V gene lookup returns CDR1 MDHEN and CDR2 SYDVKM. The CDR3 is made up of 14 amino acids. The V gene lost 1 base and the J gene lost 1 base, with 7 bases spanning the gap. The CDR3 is CASSLFEIQETQYF. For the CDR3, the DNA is TGTGCCAGCAGTTTATTCGAGATCCAAGAGACCCAGTACTTC.

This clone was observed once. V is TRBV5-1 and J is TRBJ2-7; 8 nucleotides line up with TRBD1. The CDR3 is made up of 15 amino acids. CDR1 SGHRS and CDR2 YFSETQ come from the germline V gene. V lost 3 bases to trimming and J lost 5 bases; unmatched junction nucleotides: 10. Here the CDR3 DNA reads TGCGCCAGCAGCTCAGGGGGCTATGTTCTCGACGAGCAGTACTTC. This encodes CASSSGGYVLDEQYF.